A selection of T cell receptor beta chains follows, all from one sample in a study of blood T cell repertoires in COVID-19. Profiled with immunoSEQ multiplex PCR; TCRdb holds only in-frame clones, not every one. Among nearly 200,000 clones listed, over 75% were seen once. Sequencing used peripheral blood. The receptor source for this set is a woman aged 40-49 years who had recovered from COVID-19. CDR3s include the opening cysteine and the closing phenylalanine or tryptophan. D genes are given only for firm matches. Size tells how often a clone was seen (once, few, many) or the class of an expanded clone, and some rows leave it out.

NA,TRBV6-1,TRBJ1-2,NA,TGTGCCAGCAGTGAGTCGCGGTCGGGTGGCTACACCTTC,CASSESRSGGYTF
NA,TRBV6-1,TRBJ2-7,NA,TGTGCCAGCAGTGACGTCGGGACTGATCAAACCTACGAGCAGTACTTC,CASSDVGTDQTYEQYF
NA,TRBV13,TRBJ1-3,NA,TGTGCCAGCAGCGACAAACACTCTGGAAACACCATATATTTT,CASSDKHSGNTIYF
NA,TRBV7-9,TRBJ2-1,TRBD2,TGTGCCAGCAGCCTCGTGGCGGGAGCGTTCGATGAGCAGTTCTTC,CASSLVAGAFDEQFF
NA,TRBV6-2/TRBV6-3,TRBJ1-5,NA,TGTGCCAGCAGTTACCAGGGCCAGCCCCAGCATTTT,CASSYQGQPQHF
few,TRBV28,TRBJ2-2,NA,TGTGCCAGCACTGGGGGGAATGACAGGGCGGGCACCGGGGAGCTGTTTTTT,CASTGGNDRAGTGELFF
NA,TRBV18,TRBJ1-1,NA,TGTGCCAGCTCACCACGGAGTTCGGCTATGAACACTGAAGCTTTCTTT,CASSPRSSAMNTEAFF
NA,TRBV27,TRBJ1-1,NA,TGTGCCAGCAGTTTATACAGGGCGAACACTGAAGCTTTCTTT,CASSLYRANTEAFF
NA,TRBV6-6,TRBJ2-1,NA,TGTGCCACCCAGTTACCATCTAGTGCGGGGGAGCAGTTCTTC,CATQLPSSAGEQFF
NA,TRBV4-2,TRBJ2-3,NA,TGTGCCAGCAGACTAAGTGAGGGCACAGATACGCAGTATTTT,CASRLSEGTDTQYF
NA,TRBV7-2,TRBJ1-1,TRBD1,TGTGCCAGCAGCTCCCGGGACAGGGCTTTTGAAGCTTTCTTT,CASSSRDRAFEAFF
NA,TRBV6-2/TRBV6-3,TRBJ1-1,NA,TGTGCCAGCAGTTACCCCTCGGGCAGGGGGAACACTGAAGCTTTCTTT,CASSYPSGRGNTEAFF
NA,TRBV12-5,TRBJ2-5,NA,TGTGCTAGTAGGCCCCCAATGCCAGACTTAGGAGAGACCCAGTACTTC,CASRPPMPDLGETQYF
once,TRBV30,TRBJ1-4,NA,TGTGCCTGGAGTCCCACAGGGATTGATGAAAAACTGTTTTTT,CAWSPTGIDEKLFF
NA,TRBV19,TRBJ1-6,NA,TGTGCCAGTAGTATAAGGCCCTTCAGGGGTAATTCACCCCTCCACTTT,CASSIRPFRGNSPLHF
NA,TRBV7-9,TRBJ1-1,NA,TGTGCCAGCAGCTTTACTACATCCACTGAAGCTTTCTTT,CASSFTTSTEAFF
NA,TRBV3-1/TRBV3-2,TRBJ1-3,NA,TGTGCCAGCAGCCAAGTTTGGGGGCAGAGAAACACCATATATTTT,CASSQVWGQRNTIYF
NA,TRBV5-1,TRBJ1-1,NA,TGCGCCAGCAGCTTGGCGGTCCCTAGGACTGAAGCTTTCTTT,CASSLAVPRTEAFF
NA,TRBV5-6,TRBJ1-5,TRBD1,TGTGCCAGCAGCTCCCTCGGGACAGACCAAACCTATAGCAATCAGCCCCAGCATTTT,CASSSLGTDQTYSNQPQHF
NA,TRBV29-1,TRBJ2-2,NA,TGCAGCGGGGACAATTCGAACACCGGGGAGCTGTTTTTT,CSGDNSNTGELFF
NA,TRBV6-5,TRBJ2-1,NA,TGTGCCAGCAGGCCTCTGGGTGCGGGCTACAATGAGCAGTTCTTC,CASRPLGAGYNEQFF
NA,TRBV10-3,TRBJ2-7,TRBD1,TGTGCCATCAGTGATGGGTTGACAGGGGGCAGCTACGAGCAGTACTTC,CAISDGLTGGSYEQYF
NA,TRBV6-5,TRBJ1-2,TRBD1,TGTGCCAGCAGCGACGCAGGGGGACTCAACTATGGCTACACCTTC,CASSDAGGLNYGYTF
once,TRBV19,TRBJ1-1,NA,TGTGCCAGTACCCTGACAGACAACACTGAAGCTTTCTTT,CASTLTDNTEAFF
NA,TRBV4-1,TRBJ1-1,NA,TGCGCCAGCAGTCCAGGGGACCGGAACACTGAAGCTTTCTTT,CASSPGDRNTEAFF
NA,TRBV30,TRBJ1-1,TRBD1,TGTGCCTGGCGCCGCCCAGGGGGCGGCGGCACTGAAGCTTTCTTT,CAWRRPGGGGTEAFF
once,TRBV28,TRBJ1-1,TRBD1,TGTGCCAGCAGGAGGACAGGGGGCGCGGTTGAAGCTTTCTTT,CASRRTGGAVEAFF
NA,TRBV2,TRBJ1-2,NA,TGTGCCAGGCTTCCGTCTGAGAATTTGGGCTACACCTTC,CARLPSENLGYTF
NA,TRBV6-5,TRBJ1-1,NA,TGTGCCAGCAGTCTAGGGACATACATGAACACTGAAGCTTTCTTT,CASSLGTYMNTEAFF
few,TRBV27,TRBJ2-1,TRBD2,TGTGCCAGCAGTTTAGCGGGAGGATCCCAGGAGCAGTTCTTC,CASSLAGGSQEQFF
NA,TRBV27,TRBJ2-7,TRBD2,TGTGCCAGCGGACGACTAGCGGGAGTTCTCCCAGGCGAGCAGTACTTC,CASGRLAGVLPGEQYF
NA,TRBV6-5,TRBJ1-2,NA,TGTGCCACCCTAGGCGGGGGGCCCAACTATGGCTACACCTTC,CATLGGGPNYGYTF